This T cell receptor (beta chain) stems from a study of T cells in Graves' hyperthyroidism and ophthalmopathy. General study results and limits: Ophthalmopathy was told apart from stable hyperthyroidism by a 13 V-J model.

Calling Graves' hyperthyroidism stable meant ophthalmopathy did not progress within 18 months. Exclusion of patients followed from uncontrolled infection, other autoimmune disease, pregnancy or lactation. This clonotype was detected ten times or more. What it binds is unknown. Germline assignment: CDR1 SGHKS and CDR2 YYEKEE (reference sequence). CDR3 length: 16 residues. Trimming left V 4 bases short and J 3 bases short, with 18 bases between. Amplified TCR beta CDR3 regions derived from RNA transcripts. Initially, a first-round RT-PCR of the TCR CDR3 employed the HTBI primer set. TCRdb reprocessed the multiplex PCR reads with MiXCR, giving one entry per CDR3 protein. The sample records around 500,000 distinct CDR3 sequences, around 13% being singletons.

Input material: blood. The TCR originated in a woman aged 40 to 50 with Graves' hyperthyroidism. This chain joins TRBV5-5 and TRBJ2-3, with unresolved D. CDR3 DNA: TGTGCCAGCAGCCATGTTCGGAAAGCTTCGACAGATACGCAGTATTTT. Encoded protein: CASSHVRKASTDTQYF.